The clone carrying this T cell receptor (beta chain) has a single count. Its antigen is not identified. This record comes from a study of shared clonotypes between healthy human individuals. Study at large: Per donor, CD8 memory used one plate, CD8 naive used two, CD4 memory used three and CD4 naive used three. Study outcomes and limitations: It was observed that approximately 5% of naive CD4 clonotypes were shared across several donors. Clonotypes shared by all four sorted-subset donors had higher generation probabilities than non-shared clonotypes. Clonotype sharing among donors was expected to depend on sequencing depth.

Sequencing used immunoSEQ multiplex PCR; TCRdb keeps in-frame clones, though not all of them. Of about 2,100,000 clones in the sample, approximately 94% are singletons; the top ten hold under 2%. CDR3 length: 13 residues. The germline V gene encodes CDR1 LNHDA and CDR2 SQIVND (reference sequence). V gave up 7 bases and J gave up 3 bases, with 12 bases separating them. Terminally differentiated effector memory CD45RA+ cells were excluded from the naive CD8 cells, which were CD45RO-negative and positively selected for CCR7. This TCR came from a young man in good health. Some clones in this sample may be carry-over from other donors' samples. The rearrangement links TRBV19 to TRBJ1-1; a weak D match, TRBD1 (5 bases). Sequenced input: naive CD8+ T cells from PBMCs. This CDR3 is CASTPTDYTEAFF. DNA for the CDR3: TGTGCCAGTACCCCGACAGACTACACTGAAGCTTTCTTT.